These 17 T cell receptor beta chains share one sample of origin, sequenced in a study of CD8+CD57+ T cells in acquired aplastic anemia. Before being chosen for sequencing, patients had shown CD8+CD57+ cell expansion by flow cytometry. Genomic DNA templated the TCR beta VDJ and CDR3 profiling. TCRdb fed the reads into MiXCR, producing one record per CDR3 protein. The sample holds under 200,000 distinct CDR3 sequences; about 70% are singletons and the top ten take under 60%. Material: sorted CD4+, CD8+, or CD8+CD57+ T cells (not recorded which) from PBMCs. Every receptor here comes from a human donor with aplastic anemia.

This clonotype was observed a few times. The chain joins TRBV29-1 to TRBJ1-3; D is unclear. CDR3 size: 14 residues. Germline lookup yields CDR1 SQVTM and CDR2 ANQGSEA. Between the trimmed V and J ends, which lost 1 base and 0 bases, there was a span of 7 bases. The CDR3 DNA sequence: TGCAGCGTTGAAGGCGGGGACTCTGGAAACACCATATATTTT. Protein product: CSVEGGDSGNTIYF.

The rearrangement uses TRBV4-3 and TRBJ2-5; TRBD2 matches 7 bases. Unmatched junction bases numbered 2, after V lost 4 bases and J lost 3 bases. This CDR3 is built from 13 residues. Germline lookup yields CDR1 LGHNA and CDR2 YSLEER. Written as DNA, the CDR3 is TGCGCCAGCAGCCCACGGGGGGAAGAGACCCAGTACTTC. Protein: CASSPRGEETQYF.

The chain combines TRBV7-9 with TRBJ2-7, with 7 bases identical to TRBD2. The germline gives CDR1 SEHNR, CDR2 FQNEAQ (reference sequence). The CDR3 length is 15 residues. V lost 1 base and J lost 2; bases outside the gene matches: 5. CDR3 nucleotides: TGTGCCAGCAGCTTAGGACTAGCCCGAGCCTACGAGCAGTACTTC. Translating gives CASSLGLARAYEQYF.

The chain has TRBV10-1 and TRBJ2-5; D is unclear. Trimming removed 4 bases at V and 2 bases at J, with 8 bases between. The CDR3 totals 13 residues. CDR1 and CDR2 (germline): WNHNN, SYGVQD (reference sequence). The DNA for the CDR3 is TGCGCCAGCAGTGCACTAATTCAAGAGACCCAGTACTTC. Amino acid sequence: CASSALIQETQYF.

This clonotype was counted between two and nine times. Here the CDR3 DNA reads TGCGCCAGCAGCTGGAGCATGGGAGACTCCTACGAGCAGTACTTC. Translating it yields CASSWSMGDSYEQYF. The chain is built from TRBV5-1 and TRBJ2-7, with a weak D call TRBD2 (5 bases). V was cut by 3 bases and J by 0 bases, with 13 bases left in between. From germline, CDR1 is SGHRS and CDR2 YFSETQ. CDR3 size: 15 residues. Based on the CDR3 plus reference TRBV5-1 and TRBJ2-7, the full variable domain is KAGVTQTPRYLIKTRGQQVTLSCSPISGHRSVSWYQQTPGQGLQFLFEYFSETQRNKGNFPGRFSGRQFSNSRSEMNVSTLELGDSALYLCASSWSMGDSYEQYFGPGTRLTVT.

The chain carries TRBV6-4 and TRBJ2-3; possibly TRBD1 for D (6 bases). The germline V gene has CDR1 MRHNA and CDR2 SNTAGT. Trimming stripped 4 bases from V and 4 bases from J, with 9 bases between. The CDR3 runs 13 residues. CDR3 sequence (DNA): TGTGCCAGCAGTGGGGCAGGGGCAGATACGCAGTATTTT. Encoded protein: CASSGAGADTQYF.

The genes are TRBV2 and TRBJ2-3, with D perhaps TRBD1 (6 bases). From germline, CDR1 is SNHLY and CDR2 FYNNEI. The V end lost 6 bases, the J end lost 5 bases, and 15 bases lay between the germline ends. This CDR3 spans 14 amino acids. CDR3 region: CASRQGHVKDTQYF. The CDR3 coding sequence is TGTGCCAGCAGGCAGGGACATGTTAAAGATACGCAGTATTTT.

The chain combines TRBV19 with TRBJ2-5; TRBD2 might be the D (5 bases). The V gene lost 1 base and the J gene lost 2 bases, with 11 bases spanning the gap. CDR1 LNHDA and CDR2 SQIVND come from the germline V gene (reference sequence). The CDR3 loop spans 15 amino acids. CDR3 nucleotide sequence: TGTGCCAGTAGTATAGTTGGAGGCGGACAAGAGACCCAGTACTTC. This translates into CASSIVGGGQETQYF.

V is TRBV7-9 and J is TRBJ2-7, with TRBD1 as a possible D gene (6 bases). The CDR3 covers 13 residues. The germline V gene has CDR1 SEHNR and CDR2 FQNEAQ (reference sequence). Trimming removed 1 base from V and 5 bases from J, with 9 bases in between. The CDR3 DNA sequence: TGTGCCAGCAGCTTAGAGGGGGTCCACGAGCAGTACTTC. As protein: CASSLEGVHEQYF.

This rearrangement joins TRBV7-9 to TRBJ1-1; D is perhaps TRBD1 (5 bases). From germline, CDR1 is SEHNR and CDR2 FQNEAQ (reference sequence). The V end lost 1 base, the J end lost 5 bases, and 14 bases lay between the germline ends. The CDR3 runs 15 residues. The CDR3 region has the DNA TGTGCCAGCAGCTTAGAAGGGGCCCGGAGGACTGAAGCTTTCTTT. Translation gives CASSLEGARRTEAFF.

The V gene is TRBV2, the J gene TRBJ2-7; no reliable D call. This CDR3 is 12 amino acids long. Germline V gene data show CDR1 as SNHLY and CDR2 as FYNNEI. Trimming pared 6 bases from V and 3 bases from J, leaving 9 bases between. This CDR3 is CASRWARYEQYF. In DNA, the CDR3 is TGTGCCAGCAGATGGGCCCGCTACGAGCAGTACTTC.

This sequence joins TRBV24-1 and TRBJ2-2, with TRBD1 as a possible D gene (5 bases). CDR1 and CDR2 (germline): KGHDR, SFDVKD. V was trimmed by 5 bases and J by 5 bases, leaving 17 bases between them. CDR3 length: 16 amino acids. The CDR3 is CATSGPSAGPTGELFF. CDR3 nucleotides: TGTGCCACCAGTGGGCCGTCGGCAGGGCCTACCGGGGAGCTGTTTTTT.

V and J are TRBV24-1 and TRBJ1-1; 9 bases align to TRBD1. Trimming at V came to 7 bases and at J to 1 base, leaving 3 bases not matched to a gene. Germline V gene lookup returns CDR1 KGHDR and CDR2 SFDVKD. CDR3 length: 14 residues. DNA for the CDR3: TGTGCCACCAGGGGGGGACAGGGGAACACTGAAGCTTTCTTT. This encodes CATRGGQGNTEAFF.

The V gene is TRBV4-1, the J gene TRBJ1-5; no reliable D call. The germline V and J ends were trimmed by 1 base and 6 bases, with 10 bases remaining between them. The V gene's germline CDR1 is MGHRA and CDR2 YSYEKL. This CDR3 contains 14 residues. The CDR3 region is CASSQGYRPQPQHF. CDR3 DNA: TGCGCCAGCAGCCAAGGTTACCGCCCTCAGCCCCAGCATTTT.

The V call is TRBV7-2, the J call TRBJ2-6; D might be TRBD1 (6 bases). CDR1 is SGHTA, CDR2 FQGNSA, per germline. The CDR3 extends over 17 amino acids. V dropped 5 bases and J dropped 0 bases, with 14 bases sitting between them. The CDR3 region has the DNA TGTGCCAGCAGCCCAGACAGGTACCGCTCTGGGGCCAACGTCCTGACTTTC. Translation gives CASSPDRYRSGANVLTF.

A few counts support this clonotype. The V call is TRBV7-9, the J call TRBJ1-6; D unresolved. Trimming pared 5 bases from V and 7 bases from J, leaving 6 bases between. CDR3 length: 12 residues. Per the germline V gene, CDR1 is SEHNR and CDR2 is FQNEAQ (reference sequence). The CDR3 DNA reads TGTGCCAGCAGCCCGGGGAATTCACCCCTCCACTTT. Protein product: CASSPGNSPLHF. The full variable domain, with the rest looked up from reference TRBV7-9 and TRBJ1-6, is DTGVSQNPRHKITKRGQNVTFRCDPISEHNRLYWYRQTLGQGPEFLTYFQNEAQLEKSRLLSDRFSAERPKGSFSTLEIQRTEQGDSAMYLCASSPGNSPLHFGNGTRLTVT.

This clonotype was detected once. This rearrangement joins TRBV29-1 to TRBJ1-1; D gene uncertain. The germline V and J ends were trimmed by 2 bases and 6 bases, with 19 bases remaining between them. The CDR3 is made up of 15 amino acids. Per germline, CDR1 SQVTM and CDR2 ANQGSEA. CDR3 residues: CSVEPQMKHTSEAFF. CDR3 in DNA: TGCAGCGTTGAACCCCAGATGAAACACACCTCTGAAGCTTTCTTT.